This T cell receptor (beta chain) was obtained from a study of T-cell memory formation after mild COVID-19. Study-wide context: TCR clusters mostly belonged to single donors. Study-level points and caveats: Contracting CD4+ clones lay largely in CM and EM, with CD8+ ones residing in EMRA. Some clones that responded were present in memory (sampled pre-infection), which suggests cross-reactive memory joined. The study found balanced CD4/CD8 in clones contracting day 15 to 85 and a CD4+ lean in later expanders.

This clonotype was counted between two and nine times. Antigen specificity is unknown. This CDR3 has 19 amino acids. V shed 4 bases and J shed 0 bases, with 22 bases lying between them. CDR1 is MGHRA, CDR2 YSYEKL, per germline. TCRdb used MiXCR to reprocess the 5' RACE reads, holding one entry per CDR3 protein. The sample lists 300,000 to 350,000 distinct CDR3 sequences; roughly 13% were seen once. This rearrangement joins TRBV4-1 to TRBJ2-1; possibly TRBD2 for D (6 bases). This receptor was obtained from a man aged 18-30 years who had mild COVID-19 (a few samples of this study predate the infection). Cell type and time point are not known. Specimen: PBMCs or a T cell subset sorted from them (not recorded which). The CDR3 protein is CASSPRDFFCRGSYNEQFF. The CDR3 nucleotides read TGCGCCAGCAGCCCCCGGGACTTTTTTTGTCGGGGCTCCTACAATGAGCAGTTCTTC.